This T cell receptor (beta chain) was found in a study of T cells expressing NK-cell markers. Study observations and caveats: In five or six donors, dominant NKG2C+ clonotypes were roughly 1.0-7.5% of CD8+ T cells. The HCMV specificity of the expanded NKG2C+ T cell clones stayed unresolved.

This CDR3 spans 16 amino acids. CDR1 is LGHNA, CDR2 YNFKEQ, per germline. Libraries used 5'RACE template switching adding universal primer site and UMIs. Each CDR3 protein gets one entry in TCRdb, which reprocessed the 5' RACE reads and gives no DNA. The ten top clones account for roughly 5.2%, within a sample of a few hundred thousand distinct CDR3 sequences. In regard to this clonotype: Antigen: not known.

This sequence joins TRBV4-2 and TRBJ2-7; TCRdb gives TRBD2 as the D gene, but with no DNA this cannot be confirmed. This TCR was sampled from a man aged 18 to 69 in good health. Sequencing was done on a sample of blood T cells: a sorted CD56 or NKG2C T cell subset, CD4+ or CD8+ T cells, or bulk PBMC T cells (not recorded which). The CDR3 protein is CASSRFSSGDSYEQYF.